This T cell receptor beta chain was captured by sequencing in a study of CD8 T cells in Susac syndrome. V was clipped by 1 base and J by 3 bases, with 6 bases between them. CDR1 and CDR2 (germline): MGHDK, SYGVNS. The CDR3 loop spans 14 amino acids. An input of about 0.45 to 1 ug of RNA was subjected to reverse transcription using random hexamers. TCRdb analysed the immunoSEQ multiplex PCR reads with MiXCR anew, one entry per CDR3 protein. The profile shows about 300,000 distinct CDR3 sequences, about nine tenths of them singletons. The study used treatment-naive patients who had stable or active relapsing-remitting disease as multiple sclerosis controls.

This TCR was recovered from a human donor with multiple sclerosis. The chain employs TRBV25-1 and TRBJ1-4; D is unresolved. The sequencing input was CD8+ T cells from PBMCs. As DNA, the CDR3 is TGTGCCAGCAGTGAATTTACGGCTAATGAAAAACTGTTTTTT. Amino acids: CASSEFTANEKLFF.